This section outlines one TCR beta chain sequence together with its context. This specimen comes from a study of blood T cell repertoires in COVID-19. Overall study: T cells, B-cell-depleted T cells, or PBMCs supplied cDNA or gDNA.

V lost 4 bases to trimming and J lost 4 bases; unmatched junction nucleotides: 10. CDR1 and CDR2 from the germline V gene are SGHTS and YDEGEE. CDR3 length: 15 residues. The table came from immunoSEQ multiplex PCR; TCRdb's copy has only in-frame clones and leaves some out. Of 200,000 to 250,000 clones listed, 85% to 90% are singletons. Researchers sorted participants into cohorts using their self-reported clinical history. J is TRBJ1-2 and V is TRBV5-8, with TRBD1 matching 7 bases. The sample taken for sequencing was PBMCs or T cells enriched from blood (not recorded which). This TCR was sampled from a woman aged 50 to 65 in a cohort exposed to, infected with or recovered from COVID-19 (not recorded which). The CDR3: CASSRRGGDSYGYTF. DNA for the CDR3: TGTGCCAGCAGCAGAAGAGGAGGGGACAGCTATGGCTACACCTTC.